Listed here are 4 T cell receptor beta chains from one sample, sequenced in a study of T-cell reconstitution after alpha-beta-depleted transplantation in children. Construction of the TCRbeta library involved unique molecular identifiers. TCRdb redid the calling of the PCR reads with MiXCR, one entry per CDR3 protein. The table has 550,000 to 800,000 distinct CDR3 sequences, about an eighth seen once; the top ten hold roughly 0.84%. The sample consisted of PBMCs, taken before TCRalphabeta/CD19-depleted stem cell transplant. These receptor sequences come from a girl aged 2 to 10 with congenital amegakaryocytic thrombocytopenia, due to receive a stem cell transplant.

This clonotype was counted many times. The rearrangement joins TRBV3-1 to TRBJ2-7; D is unclear. The CDR3 loop spans 12 amino acids. The germline V and J ends were trimmed by 6 bases and 2 bases, with 8 bases remaining between them. Germline values: CDR1 LGHDT, CDR2 YNNKEL (reference sequence). CDR3 bases: TGTGCCAGCAGTTACGAAACCTACGAGCAGTACTTC. It encodes CASSYETYEQYF.

There are many counts of this clonotype. The chain is built from TRBV28 and TRBJ2-3, with D perhaps TRBD1 or TRBD2 (5 bases each). Trimming took off 3 bases at V and 0 bases at J, with 16 bases between the two ends. The CDR3 consists of 17 residues. Germline CDR1 reads MDHEN; CDR2 reads SYDVKM. The CDR3 nucleotides are TGTGCCAGCAGTTTGCGTCTGACGGGGCGGAGCACAGATACGCAGTATTTT. Translation gives CASSLRLTGRSTDTQYF.

This clonotype was counted many times. The chain joins TRBV4-1 to TRBJ2-1, with D possibly being TRBD2 (6 bases). Germline CDR1 reads MGHRA; CDR2 reads YSYEKL. The CDR3 runs 17 residues. V gave up 6 bases and J gave up 2 bases, with 20 bases separating them. The CDR3, as DNA: TGCGCCAGCAGGCCGAACGGGGGACTTGATACCTACAATGAGCAGTTCTTC. It encodes CASRPNGGLDTYNEQFF.

This clonotype appeared a few times. The rearrangement joins TRBV11-2 to TRBJ2-1, with D possibly being TRBD2 (5 bases). The CDR3 is 16 amino acids. Germline CDR1 and CDR2: SGHAT and FQNNGV. V gave up 4 bases and J gave up 3 bases, with 16 bases separating them. This CDR3 is CASSSPKAVDYNEQFF. In nucleotides, the CDR3 is TGTGCCAGCAGCTCTCCCAAAGCGGTCGACTACAATGAGCAGTTCTTC.